This TCR beta chain stems from a study of radiation and T cells in renal cell carcinoma. The CDR3 has 15 amino acids. Germline V gives CDR1 LNHDA, CDR2 SQIVND (reference sequence). Between the trimmed V and J ends, which lost 0 bases and 2 bases, there was a span of 10 bases. Time point denoted: baseline pretreatment blood. Indicated treatment: 15 Gy SBRT to primary tumor, nephrectomy 4 weeks later. Only in-frame clones appear in the TCRdb table, and some are missing; sequencing was by immunoSEQ multiplex PCR. Among 100,000 to 150,000 clones listed, approximately 78% were seen once. The material sequenced was blood, taken from a patient whose treatment included radiotherapy and nephrectomy. The gene calls are TRBV19 and TRBJ1-2; TRBD1 might be the D (5 bases). This TCR was sampled from a woman aged 55-70 years with renal cell carcinoma. The CDR3 here is CASSIDRGENYGYTF. CDR3 nucleotides: TGTGCCAGTAGTATAGATCGGGGGGAGAACTATGGCTACACCTTC.